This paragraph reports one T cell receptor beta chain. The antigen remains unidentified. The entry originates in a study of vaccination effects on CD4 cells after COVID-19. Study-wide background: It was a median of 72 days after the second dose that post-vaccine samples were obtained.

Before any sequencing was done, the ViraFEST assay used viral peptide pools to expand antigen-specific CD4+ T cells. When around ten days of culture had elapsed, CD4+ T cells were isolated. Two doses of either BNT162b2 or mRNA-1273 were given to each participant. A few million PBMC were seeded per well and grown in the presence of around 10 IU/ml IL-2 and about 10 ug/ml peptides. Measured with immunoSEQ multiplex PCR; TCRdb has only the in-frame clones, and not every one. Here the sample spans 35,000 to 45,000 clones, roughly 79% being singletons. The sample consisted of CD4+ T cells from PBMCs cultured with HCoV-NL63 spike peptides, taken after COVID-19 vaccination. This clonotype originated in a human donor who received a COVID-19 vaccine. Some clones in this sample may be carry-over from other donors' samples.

The chain's CDR3 is CASSLVSVNNSPLHF. Written as DNA, the CDR3 is TGTGCCAGCAGTCTGGTGTCAGTAAATAATTCACCCCTCCACTTT. The chain links TRBV6-6 to TRBJ1-6, with unresolved D. The CDR3 contains 15 residues. Germline CDR1 reads MNHNY; CDR2 reads SVGAGI (reference sequence). V was pared by 5 bases and J by 5 bases, with 13 bases between.